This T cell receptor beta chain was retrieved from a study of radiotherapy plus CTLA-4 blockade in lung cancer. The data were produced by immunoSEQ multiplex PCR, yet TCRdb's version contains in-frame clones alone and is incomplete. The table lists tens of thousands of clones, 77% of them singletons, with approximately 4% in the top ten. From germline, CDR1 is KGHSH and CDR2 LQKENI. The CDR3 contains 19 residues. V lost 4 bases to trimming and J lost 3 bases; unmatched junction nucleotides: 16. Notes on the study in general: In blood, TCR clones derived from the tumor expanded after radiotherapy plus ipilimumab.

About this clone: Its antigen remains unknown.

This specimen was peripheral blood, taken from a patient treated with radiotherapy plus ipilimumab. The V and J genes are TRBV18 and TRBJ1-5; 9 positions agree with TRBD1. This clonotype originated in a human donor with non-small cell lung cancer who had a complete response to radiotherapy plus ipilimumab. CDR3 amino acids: CASSLRGEVGQGYNQPQHF. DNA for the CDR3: TGTGCCAGCTCACTCCGGGGGGAGGTCGGACAGGGGTACAATCAGCCCCAGCATTTT.